The 3 T cell receptor beta chains in this list originate from one sample, sequenced in a study of regulatory T cells in long-lasting Graves disease. Building of the TCR beta libraries involved iRepertoire HTBI primers and Arm-PCR of CDR3 regions. One entry per CDR3 protein results from TCRdb running MiXCR on the multiplex PCR reads. The sample yields about 220,000 distinct CDR3 sequences, roughly 19% seen once. Time point in this sample: newly diagnosed GD, antithyroid drugs for less than 3 months. Scientists built the TCR library using RNA that was extracted from PBMCs. These data also featured in a second study, about T cells in Graves' hyperthyroidism and ophthalmopathy.

Source: peripheral blood mononuclear cells (PBMCs), taken at new diagnosis, from a patient treated with antithyroid drugs. The origin of the receptors is a woman aged 30 to 39 with Graves disease.

This chain joins TRBV6-2 or TRBV6-3 and TRBJ2-3; D remains ambiguous. The CDR3 has 15 amino acids. The V gene's germline CDR1 is MNHEY and CDR2 SVGEGT. Trimming took 0 bases from V and 2 from J, leaving 9 bases between them. CDR3 loop: CASSYSSQHTDTQYF. The CDR3 DNA is TGTGCCAGCAGTTACTCGAGCCAGCACACAGATACGCAGTATTTT.

This clonotype was recorded many times. V gene TRBV4-1 combines with J gene TRBJ2-7; no firm D call. This CDR3 comprises 14 residues. The V end was cut by 0 bases, the J end by 7 bases, with 13 bases between. The V gene's germline CDR1 is MGHRA and CDR2 YSYEKL. In DNA, the CDR3 is TGCGCCAGCAGCCAAGAGGTTCGACTGGGGGAGCAGTACTTC. As protein: CASSQEVRLGEQYF.

This clonotype was counted ten times or more. This chain connects TRBV13 to TRBJ1-1; no reliable D call. Germline V gives CDR1 PRHDT, CDR2 FYEKMQ (reference sequence). The CDR3 has 12 residues. Trimming took off 4 bases at V and 4 bases at J, with 7 bases between the two ends. The CDR3 spells CASSYETTEAFF. In DNA form, the CDR3 reads TGTGCCAGCAGCTACGAAACCACTGAAGCTTTCTTT.